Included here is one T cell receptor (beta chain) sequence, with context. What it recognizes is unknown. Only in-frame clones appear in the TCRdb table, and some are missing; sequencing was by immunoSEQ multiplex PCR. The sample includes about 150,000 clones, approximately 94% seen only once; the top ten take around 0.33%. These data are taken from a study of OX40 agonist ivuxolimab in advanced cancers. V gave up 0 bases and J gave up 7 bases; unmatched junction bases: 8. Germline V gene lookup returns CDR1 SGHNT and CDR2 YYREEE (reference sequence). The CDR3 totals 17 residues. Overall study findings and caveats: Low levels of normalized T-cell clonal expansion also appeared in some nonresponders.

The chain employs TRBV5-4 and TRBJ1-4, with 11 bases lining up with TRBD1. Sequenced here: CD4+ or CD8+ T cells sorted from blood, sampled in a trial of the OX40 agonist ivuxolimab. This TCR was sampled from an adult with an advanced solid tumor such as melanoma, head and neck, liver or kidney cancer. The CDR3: CASSLGVTGTGGEKLFF. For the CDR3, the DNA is TGTGCCAGCAGCTTGGGGGTGACCGGGACAGGGGGTGAAAAACTGTTTTTT. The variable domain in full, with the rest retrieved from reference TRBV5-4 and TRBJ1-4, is ETGVTQSPTHLIKTRGQQVTLRCSSQSGHNTVSWYQQALGQGPQFIFQYYREEENGRGNFPPRFSGLQFPNYSSELNVNALELDDSALYLCASSLGVTGTGGEKLFFGSGTQLSVL.